This is a list of T cell receptor beta chains from one sample in a study of blood T cell repertoires in COVID-19. The protocol was immunoSEQ multiplex PCR, while the TCRdb copy is restricted to in-frame clones and leaves out a portion. The data show some 45,000 clones, around 94% seen once. Sequencing was done on a sample of peripheral blood. Receptors were obtained from a man aged 45-65 years with active COVID-19. Each CDR3 is given with its conserved first and last residue. D genes are given only for firm matches. Rows give clone size only sometimes, using once, few, many, or a class for an expanded clone.

V gene	D gene	J gene	clone size	CDR3 DNA	CDR3 protein
TRBV15	-	TRBJ2-1	-	TGTGCCACCAGCAGAGACAGGGGGGTTAGGAATGAGCAGTTCTTC	CATSRDRGVRNEQFF
TRBV27	-	TRBJ1-1	-	TGTGCCAGCAGTTTAGCCAGGAACACTGAAGCTTTCTTT	CASSLARNTEAFF
TRBV2	TRBD2	TRBJ2-7	-	TGTGCCAGCGTACTAGCGGTCTCCTACGAGCAGTACTTC	CASVLAVSYEQYF
TRBV14	TRBD1	TRBJ2-3	-	TGTGCCAGCAGCCAACCTTACAGGGGGGTTCCAGATACGCAGTATTTT	CASSQPYRGVPDTQYF
TRBV9	TRBD2	TRBJ2-5	-	TGTGCCAGCAGCGTAGCTATAAGCGGGAGACAAGAGACCCAGTACTTC	CASSVAISGRQETQYF
TRBV27	-	TRBJ2-7	-	TGTGCCAGCAGCTCCGAGCAGTACTTC	CASSSEQYF
TRBV28	TRBD2	TRBJ2-7	-	TGTGCCAGCAAGACTAGCGTCTACGAGCAGTACTTC	CASKTSVYEQYF
TRBV6-6	TRBD1	TRBJ2-2	-	TGTGCCAGCGGCCGGCGGGGACAGGGCACCGGGGAGCTGTTTTTT	CASGRRGQGTGELFF
TRBV18	-	TRBJ1-5	few	TGTGCCAGCTCACCGTTACAGATTAGCAATCAGCCCCAGCATTTT	CASSPLQISNQPQHF
TRBV28	-	TRBJ1-2	-	TGTGCCAGCAGTTCGGGGTGGAACTATGGCTACACCTTC	CASSSGWNYGYTF
TRBV7-2	TRBD2	TRBJ2-1	-	TGTGCCAGCAGCTTAGGGCGGACTAGCAAGTCCAATGAGCAGTTCTTC	CASSLGRTSKSNEQFF